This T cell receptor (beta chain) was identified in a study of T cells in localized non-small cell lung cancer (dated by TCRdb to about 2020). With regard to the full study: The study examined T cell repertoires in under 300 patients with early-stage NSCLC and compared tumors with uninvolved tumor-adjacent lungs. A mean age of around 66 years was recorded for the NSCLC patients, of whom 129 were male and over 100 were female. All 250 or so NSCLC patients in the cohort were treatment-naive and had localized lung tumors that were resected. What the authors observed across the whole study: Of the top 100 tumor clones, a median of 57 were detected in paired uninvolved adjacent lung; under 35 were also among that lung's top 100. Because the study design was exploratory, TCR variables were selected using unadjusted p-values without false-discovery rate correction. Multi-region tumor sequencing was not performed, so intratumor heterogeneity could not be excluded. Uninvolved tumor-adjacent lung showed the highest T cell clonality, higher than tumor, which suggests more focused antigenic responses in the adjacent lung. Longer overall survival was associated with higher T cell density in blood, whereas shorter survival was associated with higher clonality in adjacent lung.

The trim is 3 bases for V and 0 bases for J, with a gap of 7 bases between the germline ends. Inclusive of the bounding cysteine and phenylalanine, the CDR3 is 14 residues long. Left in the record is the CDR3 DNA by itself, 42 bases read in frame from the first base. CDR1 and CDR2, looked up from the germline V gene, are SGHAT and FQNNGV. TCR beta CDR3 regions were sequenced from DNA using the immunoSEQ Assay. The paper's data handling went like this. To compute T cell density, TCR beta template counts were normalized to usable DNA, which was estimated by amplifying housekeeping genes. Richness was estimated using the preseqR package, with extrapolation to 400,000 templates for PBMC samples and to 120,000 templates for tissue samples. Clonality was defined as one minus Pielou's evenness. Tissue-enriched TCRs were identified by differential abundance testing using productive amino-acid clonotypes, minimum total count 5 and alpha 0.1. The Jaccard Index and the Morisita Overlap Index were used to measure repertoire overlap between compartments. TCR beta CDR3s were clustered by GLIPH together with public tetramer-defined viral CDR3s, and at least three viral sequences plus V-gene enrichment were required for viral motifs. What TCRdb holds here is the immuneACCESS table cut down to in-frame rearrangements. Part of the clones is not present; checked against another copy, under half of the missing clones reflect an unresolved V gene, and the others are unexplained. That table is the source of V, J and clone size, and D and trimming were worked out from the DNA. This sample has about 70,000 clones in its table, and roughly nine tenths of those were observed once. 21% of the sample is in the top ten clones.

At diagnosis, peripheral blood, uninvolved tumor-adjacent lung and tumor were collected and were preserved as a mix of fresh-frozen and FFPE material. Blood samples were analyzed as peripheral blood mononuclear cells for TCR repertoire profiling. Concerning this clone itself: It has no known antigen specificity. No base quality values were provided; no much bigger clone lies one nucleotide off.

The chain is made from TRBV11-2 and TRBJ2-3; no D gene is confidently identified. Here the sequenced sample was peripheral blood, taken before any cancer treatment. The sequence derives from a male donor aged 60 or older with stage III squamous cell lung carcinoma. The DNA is TGTGCCAGCAGCTTTGCCCCTAGCACAGATACGCAGTATTTT. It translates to CASSFAPSTDTQYF.